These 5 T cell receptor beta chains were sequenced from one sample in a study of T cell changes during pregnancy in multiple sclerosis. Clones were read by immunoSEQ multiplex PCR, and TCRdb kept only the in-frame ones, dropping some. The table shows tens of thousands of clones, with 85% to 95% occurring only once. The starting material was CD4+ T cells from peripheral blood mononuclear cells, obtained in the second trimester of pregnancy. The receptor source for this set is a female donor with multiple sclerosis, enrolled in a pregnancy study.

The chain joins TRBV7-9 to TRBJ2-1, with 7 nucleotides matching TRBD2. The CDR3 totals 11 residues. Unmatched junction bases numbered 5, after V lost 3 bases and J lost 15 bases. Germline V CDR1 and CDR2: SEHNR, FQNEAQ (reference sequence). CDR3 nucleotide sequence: TGTGCCAGCAGCTTCGCGGGAGTTCTGTTCTTC. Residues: CASSFAGVLFF.

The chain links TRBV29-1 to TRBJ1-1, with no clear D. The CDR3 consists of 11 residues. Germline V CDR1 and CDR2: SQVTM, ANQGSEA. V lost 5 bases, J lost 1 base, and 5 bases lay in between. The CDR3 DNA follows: TGCAGCGTTTCAAAGAACACTGAAGCTTTCTTT. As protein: CSVSKNTEAFF.

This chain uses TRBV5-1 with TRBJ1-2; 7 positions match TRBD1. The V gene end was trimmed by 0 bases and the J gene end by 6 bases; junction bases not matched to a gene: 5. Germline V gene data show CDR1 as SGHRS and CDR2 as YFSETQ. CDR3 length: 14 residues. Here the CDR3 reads CASSLGGGADGYTF. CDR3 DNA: TGCGCCAGCAGCTTGGGAGGGGGCGCAGATGGCTACACCTTC.

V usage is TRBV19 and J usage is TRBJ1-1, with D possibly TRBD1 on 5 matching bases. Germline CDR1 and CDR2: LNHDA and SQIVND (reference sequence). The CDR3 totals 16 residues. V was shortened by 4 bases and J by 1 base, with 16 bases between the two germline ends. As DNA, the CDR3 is TGTGCCAGTAGTACCCCCGTCCTCGGACAGAACACTGAAGCTTTCTTT. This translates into CASSTPVLGQNTEAFF.

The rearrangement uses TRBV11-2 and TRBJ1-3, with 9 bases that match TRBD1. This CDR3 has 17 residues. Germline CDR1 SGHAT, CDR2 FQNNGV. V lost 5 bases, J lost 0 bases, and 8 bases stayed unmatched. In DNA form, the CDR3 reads TGTGCCAGCAGCCCTAACAGGGGGCTCCGCTCTGGAAACACCATATATTTT. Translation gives CASSPNRGLRSGNTIYF.